These 23 T cell receptor beta chains were all obtained from the same sample, sequenced in a study of CD8 T cells in Susac syndrome. RNA totalling roughly 0.5 to 1 ug underwent reverse transcription with random hexamers. TCRdb reprocessed the immunoSEQ multiplex PCR reads via MiXCR and lists one record per CDR3 protein. The sample comprises around 130,000 distinct CDR3 sequences, approximately 95% of which are singletons, and approximately 0.11% rests with the top ten. Sequencing was carried out using CD4+ T cells from PBMCs. The source of these receptors is a human donor with multiple sclerosis.

CDR3 sequence (DNA): TGCAGTGCGCCCCTTAGCGGGAGACCCTCCTACGAGCAGTACTTC. Protein sequence: CSAPLSGRPSYEQYF. The chain carries TRBV20-1 and TRBJ2-7; 9 bases match TRBD2. J was trimmed by 0 bases and V by 6 bases; bases with no gene match: 9. The CDR3 is 15 amino acids. Germline assignment: CDR1 DFQATT and CDR2 SNEGSKA (reference sequence).

The chain combines TRBV29-1 with TRBJ1-2, with D uncertain. The CDR3 runs 13 residues. CDR1 is SQVTM and CDR2 is ANQGSEA in the germline V gene. V gave up 1 base and J gave up 2 bases, with 8 bases separating them. The CDR3 is CSVEARANYGYTF. The CDR3 region has the DNA TGCAGCGTTGAAGCACGGGCGAACTATGGCTACACCTTC.

The gene calls are TRBV4-3 and TRBJ1-5; 7 nucleotides line up with TRBD1. CDR3 size: 15 residues. Germline CDR1 and CDR2: LGHNA and YSLEER. Trimming cost V 4 bases and J 7 bases; bases outside gene matches: 10. Here the CDR3 DNA reads TGCGCCAGCAGCCGATATCGACAGGGTAACCAGCCCCAGCATTTT. Translated, it gives CASSRYRQGNQPQHF.

V usage is TRBV25-1 and J usage is TRBJ2-7; perhaps TRBD1 as D (5 bases). This CDR3 region has 14 residues. Per the germline V gene, CDR1 is MGHDK and CDR2 is SYGVNS. With 6 bases removed from V and 7 bases from J, the gap between germline ends came to 19 bases. The CDR3 here is CASRRDRVVGEQYF. For the CDR3, the DNA is TGTGCCAGCAGGAGAGACAGAGTGGTAGGGGAGCAGTACTTC.

The genes are TRBV9 and TRBJ2-3; either TRBD1 or TRBD2 may supply D (6 bases each). CDR3 length equals 16 residues. Germline-derived CDR1 and CDR2 are SGDLS and YYNGEE. The V end lost 3 bases, the J end lost 2 bases, and 16 bases lay between the germline ends. The CDR3: CASSGGVGGYTDTQYF. In DNA form, the CDR3 reads TGTGCCAGCAGCGGAGGAGTAGGGGGGTACACAGATACGCAGTATTTT.

This chain joins TRBV12-3 or TRBV12-4 and TRBJ1-3; D is ambiguous. Trimming shortened V by 3 bases and J by 0 bases, and 9 bases separated the two germline ends. The CDR3 has 15 amino acids. CDR3 sequence (DNA): TGTGCCAGCAGTTTGACGGCAGTCTCTGGAAACACCATATATTTT. Protein product: CASSLTAVSGNTIYF.

The CDR3 DNA follows: TGTGCCAGCAGCCCCAACAGGGAAAATCAGCCCCAGCATTTT. Protein: CASSPNRENQPQHF. The chain employs TRBV6-2 or TRBV6-3 and TRBJ1-5, with TRBD1 as a possible D gene (6 bases). The length of the CDR3 is 14 residues. From germline, CDR1 is MNHEY and CDR2 SVGEGT. V was clipped by 6 bases and J by 4 bases, with 13 bases between them.

The chain uses TRBV7-2 and TRBJ1-2; D call uncertain. Germline loops: CDR1 SGHTA, CDR2 FQGNSA. The CDR3 loop spans 14 amino acids. Between the trimmed V and J ends, which lost 1 base and 7 bases, there was a span of 13 bases. CDR3 amino acids: CASSLVYGGLGYTF. CDR3 nucleotides: TGTGCCAGCAGCTTAGTGTACGGTGGCCTTGGCTACACCTTC.

The rearrangement links TRBV20-1 to TRBJ2-7; 8 bases match TRBD2. Germline CDR1 reads DFQATT; CDR2 reads SNEGSKA (reference sequence). CDR3 length equals 14 residues. After removal of 6 bases from V and 5 bases from J, the junction contained 12 bases not matched to a gene. CDR3 sequence reads: CSAYQREIRDEQYF. In DNA form, the CDR3 reads TGCAGTGCCTACCAGCGGGAGATACGTGACGAGCAGTACTTC.

The chain is built from TRBV9 and TRBJ1-1, with 8 bases aligning to TRBD1. V trimming: 3 bases; J trimming: 3 bases; junction bases outside the gene matches: 13. Germline CDR1 SGDLS, CDR2 YYNGEE. The CDR3 extends over 17 amino acids. The CDR3 coding sequence is TGTGCCAGCAGCGGGACAGGGACCCGCGGAGCGGACACTGAAGCTTTCTTT. Translating it yields CASSGTGTRGADTEAFF.

The sample holds one count of this clonotype. The chain links TRBV28 to TRBJ2-7; unclear D gene. CDR3 size: 14 residues. CDR1 is MDHEN, CDR2 SYDVKM, per germline. Trimming took 6 bases from V and 0 from J, leaving 12 bases between them. This CDR3 reads CASRETLSSYEQYF. Written as DNA, the CDR3 is TGTGCCAGCAGGGAGACACTGAGCTCCTACGAGCAGTACTTC.

The CDR3 coding sequence is TGCGCCAGCAGCTGGGACGCCTCATCTTGGGAGCAGTACTTC. Translating gives CASSWDASSWEQYF. The genes are TRBV5-1 and TRBJ2-7; D is tentatively TRBD1 or TRBD2 (5 bases each). Looked up from germline, CDR1 is SGHRS and CDR2 is YFSETQ. This CDR3 is 14 amino acids long. V gave up 3 bases and J gave up 7 bases, with 17 bases separating them.

The gene calls are TRBV24-1 and TRBJ2-3; D is perhaps TRBD2 (5 bases). The germline gives CDR1 KGHDR, CDR2 SFDVKD. The germline V and J ends were trimmed by 1 base and 7 bases, with 17 bases remaining between them. CDR3 length equals 16 residues. The CDR3, as DNA: TGTGCCACCAGTGATTTCGGACCGGGGTTGAGGCATACGCAGTATTTT. It translates to CATSDFGPGLRHTQYF.

The chain is built from TRBV13 and TRBJ2-7; TRBD2 agrees at 10 bases. Trimming took 9 bases from V and 4 from J; bases not matched to a gene: 6. CDR1 and CDR2 (germline): PRHDT, FYEKMQ (reference sequence). CDR3 length: 13 residues. CDR3 protein: CASTGTSVYEQYF. The CDR3 DNA is TGTGCCAGTACCGGGACTAGCGTGTACGAGCAGTACTTC.

V and J are TRBV15 and TRBJ2-5; TRBD1 aligns across 10 bases. CDR1 is LNHNV and CDR2 is YYDKDF in the germline V gene (reference sequence). Trimming cost V 5 bases and J 5 bases; bases outside gene matches: 5. The CDR3 sequence is 14 residues long. DNA for the CDR3: TGTGCCACCAGCGGAGGGACAGGGGTGGAGACCCAGTACTTC. It codes for CATSGGTGVETQYF.

CDR3 sequence (DNA): TGTGCCAGCAGCGTAGACCCGGGACAGGGCTCCTACGAGCAGTACTTC. It codes for CASSVDPGQGSYEQYF. This chain uses TRBV9 with TRBJ2-7; TRBD1 aligns across 9 bases. This CDR3 region has 16 residues. With V trimmed by 0 bases and J by 0 bases, 4 bases remained unmatched. Germline-derived CDR1 and CDR2 are SGDLS and YYNGEE.

This sequence joins TRBV15 and TRBJ2-5; no reliable D call. CDR1 is LNHNV and CDR2 is YYDKDF in the germline V gene (reference sequence). CDR3 length equals 16 residues. V shed 0 bases and J shed 3 bases, with 14 bases lying between them. The CDR3 nucleotides are TGTGCCACCAGCAGAGATCCTTCCGGATTGGAAGAGACCCAGTACTTC. Translated: CATSRDPSGLEETQYF.

The DNA of the CDR3 is TGTGCCAGTAGGTCCCAGGATCGAAACAATGAGCAGTTCTTC. Translating it yields CASRSQDRNNEQFF. The chain is built from TRBV19 and TRBJ2-1; D is unclear. The V end was cut by 6 bases, the J end by 5 bases, with 14 bases between. This CDR3 region has 14 residues. Germline V gene lookup returns CDR1 LNHDA and CDR2 SQIVND (reference sequence).

The V gene is TRBV12-3 or TRBV12-4, the J gene TRBJ1-5, with a possible D match to TRBD1 (6 bases). The CDR3 loop spans 14 amino acids. V was pared by 6 bases and J by 6 bases, with 15 bases between. Here the CDR3 reads CASSPRGMGQPQHF. Here the CDR3 DNA reads TGTGCCAGCAGCCCCAGGGGTATGGGTCAGCCCCAGCATTTT.

This sequence joins TRBV5-6 and TRBJ2-5; 7 bases fit TRBD1. The V and J ends lost 5 bases and 4 bases, in that order; junction bases with no gene match: 14. The CDR3 contains 16 residues. Germline V gene sequence: CDR1 SGHDT, CDR2 YYEEEE. The CDR3 loop is CASSFTSTGYTETQYF. The CDR3 DNA follows: TGTGCCAGCAGTTTCACCTCGACAGGGTATACAGAGACCCAGTACTTC.

This clonotype came up a few times. J is TRBJ2-6 and V is TRBV9; D gene uncertain. V lost 3 bases to trimming and J lost 2 bases, with 3 bases between them. This CDR3 has 13 residues. CDR1 is SGDLS and CDR2 is YYNGEE in the germline V gene. In DNA, the CDR3 is TGTGCCAGCAGCGAACCTGGGGCCAACGTCCTGACTTTC. It specifies CASSEPGANVLTF.

This chain links TRBV11-2 with TRBJ1-3, with D tentatively TRBD1 (6 bases). CDR1 and CDR2 (germline): SGHAT, FQNNGV. Deletions cut 6 bases from V and 5 bases from J, with 8 bases between. The CDR3 contains 12 residues. This CDR3 is CASRDSRNTIYF. DNA for the CDR3: TGTGCCAGCAGGGACAGCCGAAACACCATATATTTT.

The rearrangement links TRBV21-1 to TRBJ1-2; no check of the table's D call, TRBD1, against the DNA was made. TRBV21-1 is noted as a pseudogene. This CDR3 spans 11 amino acids. The CDR3 here is CARFPWGGYTF. The CDR3 DNA reads TGTGCCAGATTCCCTTGGGGGGGCTACACCTTC.